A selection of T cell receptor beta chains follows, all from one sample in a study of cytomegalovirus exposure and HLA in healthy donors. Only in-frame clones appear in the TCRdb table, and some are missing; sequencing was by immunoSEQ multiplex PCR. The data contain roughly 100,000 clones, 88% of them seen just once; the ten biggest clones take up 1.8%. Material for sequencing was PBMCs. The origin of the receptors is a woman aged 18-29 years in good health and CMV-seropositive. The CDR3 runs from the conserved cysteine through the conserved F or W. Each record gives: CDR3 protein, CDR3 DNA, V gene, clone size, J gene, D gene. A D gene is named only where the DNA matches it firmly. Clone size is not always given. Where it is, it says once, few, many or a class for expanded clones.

CASSAGTGASGANVLTF,TGTGCCAGCAGCGCCGGGACAGGCGCTTCTGGGGCCAACGTCCTGACTTTC,TRBV16,few,TRBJ2-6,TRBD1
CASSLDSGNQPQHF,TGTGCCAGCAGCTTAGACAGTGGCAATCAGCCCCAGCATTTT,TRBV7-9,once,TRBJ1-5,.
CASSFRLAGSSYEQYF,TGTGCCAGCAGCTTTCGACTAGCGGGAAGCTCCTACGAGCAGTACTTC,TRBV7-8,.,TRBJ2-7,TRBD2
CASSPAGQFPWGYTF,TGTGCCAGCTCACCGGCCGGACAGTTCCCTTGGGGCTACACCTTC,TRBV18,once,TRBJ1-2,.
CASSPQTVNEQFF,TGTGCCAGCAGTCCCCAGACAGTCAATGAGCAGTTCTTC,TRBV27,.,TRBJ2-1,.
CASSVQQGAGYTQYF,TGTGCCAGCAGCGTCCAACAGGGGGCGGGATATACGCAGTATTTT,TRBV9,.,TRBJ2-3,TRBD1
CASSLELSLGYGYTF,TGTGCCAGCAGCTTAGAACTCTCACTAGGGTATGGCTACACCTTC,TRBV11-2,once,TRBJ1-2,.
CASSGQGANTEAFF,TGTGCCAGCAGCGGACAGGGGGCGAACACTGAAGCTTTCTTT,TRBV9,.,TRBJ1-1,TRBD1
CATSKNYVRSPLHF,TGTGCCACCTCTAAAAACTACGTCAGATCACCCCTCCACTTT,TRBV15,.,TRBJ1-6,.
CASSYEGSQPQHF,TGTGCCAGCAGTTACGAGGGCAGTCAGCCCCAGCATTTT,TRBV6-5,.,TRBJ1-5,.
CASTIRQDLITGGELFF,TGCGCCAGCACCATAAGACAGGACCTAATAACGGGCGGGGAGCTGTTTTTT,TRBV4-1,.,TRBJ2-2,.
CASSYGTGGYEQYF,TGTGCCAGCTCCTATGGGACAGGGGGCTACGAGCAGTACTTC,TRBV5-6,.,TRBJ2-7,TRBD1
CSVVGGSGYTF,TGCAGCGTTGTAGGAGGGTCTGGCTACACCTTC,TRBV29-1,.,TRBJ1-2,.
CASSWTSGEETQYF,TGTGCCAGCAGTTGGACTAGCGGGGAAGAGACCCAGTACTTC,TRBV27,.,TRBJ2-5,TRBD2
CASSGQGYYEQYF,TGTGCCAGCTCGGGACAGGGCTACTACGAGCAGTACTTC,TRBV6-5,.,TRBJ2-7,TRBD1
CATKGTASYNSPLHF,TGTGCCACCAAAGGGACAGCCTCCTATAATTCACCCCTCCACTTT,TRBV15,few,TRBJ1-6,TRBD1
CASWTGQLFF,TGTGCCAGCTGGACAGGCCAACTGTTTTTT,TRBV19,.,TRBJ1-4,TRBD1
CASSQVRTLNTEAFF,TGTGCCAGCAGCCAAGTAAGGACATTGAACACTGAAGCTTTCTTT,TRBV14,.,TRBJ1-1,.
CATSRDNRRGITDTQYF,TGTGCCACCAGCAGGGACAACCGGCGGGGCATCACAGATACGCAGTATTTT,TRBV15,.,TRBJ2-3,.
CASSLVRDTYGYTF,TGTGCCAGCAGCTTAGTTCGAGATACCTATGGCTACACCTTC,TRBV7-9,.,TRBJ1-2,.
CASSLKGESYEQYF,TGTGCCAGCAGCTTAAAAGGAGAGTCCTACGAGCAGTACTTC,TRBV5-4,.,TRBJ2-7,.
CATGRGPTDTQYF,TGTGCCACGGGGCGGGGCCCCACAGATACGCAGTATTTT,TRBV7-8,.,TRBJ2-3,.
CASSSSLRQGAGAFF,TGTGCCAGCAGCTCGTCCCTGAGGCAGGGGGCCGGAGCTTTCTTT,TRBV7-2,.,TRBJ1-1,TRBD1
CASSYRARGRNGYTF,TGTGCCAGCAGTTACCGGGCCAGGGGGCGGAATGGCTACACCTTC,TRBV6-5,.,TRBJ1-2,TRBD1
CASSLGGAGEKLFF,TGTGCCAGCAGTTTAGGAGGGGCTGGGGAAAAACTGTTTTTT,TRBV6-5,.,TRBJ1-4,.
CASSRRGNYGYTF,TGTGCCAGCAGTCGCAGGGGCAACTATGGCTACACCTTC,TRBV27,.,TRBJ1-2,.
CASIWTSGGAADTQYF,TGTGCCAGCATCTGGACTAGCGGGGGGGCGGCAGATACGCAGTATTTT,TRBV7-2,.,TRBJ2-3,TRBD2
CASSADPGQAGEKLFF,TGTGCCAGCAGCGCCGATCCGGGACAGGCTGGAGAAAAACTGTTTTTT,TRBV9,.,TRBJ1-4,TRBD1
CASSPGQGLFNTEAFF,TGCGCCAGCAGCCCGGGACAGGGGCTCTTCAACACTGAAGCTTTCTTT,TRBV4-1,.,TRBJ1-1,TRBD1
CASSPQGVVIGQPQHF,TGTGCCAGCAGTCCGCAGGGGGTTGTAATAGGTCAGCCCCAGCATTTT,TRBV27,.,TRBJ1-5,TRBD1
CASSGGRRILGANVLTF,TGTGCCAGCAGTGGAGGGAGGCGAATCTTGGGGGCCAACGTCCTGACTTTC,TRBV25-1,.,TRBJ2-6,.
CASSPARTGVDTEAFF,TGTGCCAGCAGTCCCGCCCGGACAGGGGTGGACACTGAAGCTTTCTTT,TRBV27,.,TRBJ1-1,TRBD1
CASSPTGVSNQPQHF,TGTGCCAGCAGCCCAACAGGGGTTAGCAATCAGCCCCAGCATTTT,TRBV7-9,.,TRBJ1-5,TRBD1
CSVEFLNYGYTF,TGCAGCGTTGAGTTTCTAAACTATGGCTACACCTTC,TRBV29-1,.,TRBJ1-2,.
CASSQQGIGSSNNYGYTF,TGCGCCAGCAGCCAACAGGGGATCGGATCGTCGAATAACTATGGCTACACCTTC,TRBV4-3,.,TRBJ1-2,.
CASSASPRGSSYEQYF,TGTGCCAGCAGCGCTTCGCCTAGGGGGAGCTCCTACGAGCAGTACTTC,TRBV7-8,.,TRBJ2-7,.
CASSEAAGITEAFF,TGTGCCAGCAGTGAAGCAGCGGGTATTACTGAAGCTTTCTTT,TRBV2,.,TRBJ1-1,.
CASSHPTSGGAPDTQYF,TGTGCCAGCAGCCACCCGACTAGCGGGGGGGCTCCAGATACGCAGTATTTT,TRBV13,.,TRBJ2-3,TRBD2
CASSRGQGLDTQYF,TGTGCCAGCAGTCGGGGACAGGGTCTGGATACGCAGTATTTT,TRBV2,.,TRBJ2-3,TRBD1
CASSVDPGLSDTQYF,TGTGCCAGCAGCGTAGATCCAGGGTTATCAGATACGCAGTATTTT,TRBV9,once,TRBJ2-3,.
CASSLSGGTGELFF,TGCGCCAGCAGCTTGTCGGGGGGCACCGGGGAGCTGTTTTTT,TRBV5-1,.,TRBJ2-2,TRBD2
CASSLPEETNEAFF,TGTGCCAGCAGTTTGCCAGAAGAGACTAATGAAGCTTTCTTT,TRBV28,.,TRBJ1-1,.